Detailed here is one T cell receptor (beta chain). In the authors' workflow: Amplification with reference gene primers provided the estimates of nucleated cell counts. The table came from immunoSEQ multiplex PCR; TCRdb's copy has only in-frame clones and leaves some out. V and J calls and clone size are copied from that table; D and trimming were computed from the DNA. This sample has around 100,000 clones, with around nine tenths found just once. Germline V gives CDR1 SGDLS, CDR2 YYNGEE. The length of the CDR3 is 16 residues. The junction had 9 bases not matched to a gene; V was cut back by 6 bases and J by 1 base. This sample is part of a study of blood T cell repertoires in COVID-19. Study information: Whether acute or convalescent, the COVID-19 samples came from the United States, Italy and Spain. In each case, the material was cDNA or gDNA derived from T cells, B-cell-depleted T cells, or PBMCs.

The clonotype comes from a woman of 80 years or more with acute or convalescent COVID-19. The J gene is TRBJ1-2, the V gene TRBV9; 10 bases are a match to TRBD1. Sequenced material: peripheral blood. CDR3 region: CASTRDRGNFNYGYTF. Written as DNA, the CDR3 is TGTGCCAGCACGCGGGACAGGGGAAATTTTAACTATGGCTACACCTTC.